What follows are 4 T cell receptor beta chains derived from one specimen sequenced in a study of T-cell reconstitution after alpha-beta-depleted transplantation in children. The TCRbeta library was prepared with unique molecular identifiers. TCRdb passed the PCR reads through MiXCR, listing each CDR3 protein once. The profile shows around 490,000 distinct CDR3 sequences, 11% of them singletons. The source material was PBMCs, mostly from graft donor cells, sampled 180 days after TCRalphabeta/CD19-depleted stem cell transplant. These receptor sequences come from a female patient between 2 and 10 years old who had a stem cell transplant for aplastic anemia, so the T cells may come from the graft donor.

This clonotype was counted between two and nine times. The chain employs TRBV10-1 and TRBJ2-2; D is uncertain. The CDR3 covers 14 residues. The V gene lost 3 bases and the J gene lost 6 bases, with 11 bases spanning the gap. Germline-derived CDR1 and CDR2 are WNHNN and SYGVQD (reference sequence). CDR3 in DNA: TGCGCCAGCAGTGATCGGTCAGGCGCCGGGGAGCTGTTTTTT. This gives the protein CASSDRSGAGELFF.

This clonotype has at least ten counts. The rearrangement joins TRBV15 to TRBJ2-1, with TRBD2 matching over 12 bases. Germline values: CDR1 LNHNV, CDR2 YYDKDF (reference sequence). The CDR3 totals 16 residues. V was pared by 4 bases and J by 8 bases, with 9 bases of the junction left unmatched. CDR3 region: CATSKKTSGSSYEQFF. CDR3 nucleotides: TGTGCCACCAGCAAAAAGACTAGCGGGAGTTCCTATGAGCAGTTCTTC.

CDR3 amino acids: CASSQEARHTQYF. The CDR3 coding sequence is TGTGCCAGCAGCCAAGAAGCCCGCCATACGCAGTATTTT. The chain is built from TRBV3-1 and TRBJ2-3; D is unresolved. This CDR3 is 13 amino acids long. The V end lost 0 bases, the J end lost 7 bases, and 8 bases lay between the germline ends. Germline assignment: CDR1 LGHDT and CDR2 YNNKEL (reference sequence).

V usage is TRBV20-1 and J usage is TRBJ2-6; no clear D. V was shortened by 0 bases and J by 1 base, with 7 bases between the two germline ends. The CDR3 is 15 residues long. Germline CDR1 reads DFQATT; CDR2 reads SNEGSKA (reference sequence). The CDR3 spells CSARDPSSGANVLTF. As DNA, the CDR3 is TGCAGTGCTAGAGATCCCTCTTCTGGGGCCAACGTCCTGACTTTC.